This T cell receptor (beta chain) was observed in a study of OX40 agonist ivuxolimab in advanced cancers. Libraries were prepared by immunoSEQ multiplex PCR; TCRdb keeps only in-frame clonotypes and omits some of them. The table records 45,000 to 60,000 clones, 80% to 90% of them present only once. J was trimmed by 2 bases and V by 6 bases; bases with no gene match: 20. Germline V CDR1 and CDR2: SGHVS, FQNEAQ. The CDR3 is made up of 19 amino acids. The chain has TRBV7-8 and TRBJ2-7; 9 bases agree with TRBD2. The receptor's source is an adult with an advanced solid tumor such as melanoma, head and neck, liver or kidney cancer. Material: CD4+ or CD8+ T cells sorted from blood, obtained in a trial of the OX40 agonist ivuxolimab. As DNA, the CDR3 is TGTGCCAGCAGAAAATCCGGGACAGTAAAAATAGCGGGAGCCTACGAGCAGTACTTC. It yields the protein CASRKSGTVKIAGAYEQYF.